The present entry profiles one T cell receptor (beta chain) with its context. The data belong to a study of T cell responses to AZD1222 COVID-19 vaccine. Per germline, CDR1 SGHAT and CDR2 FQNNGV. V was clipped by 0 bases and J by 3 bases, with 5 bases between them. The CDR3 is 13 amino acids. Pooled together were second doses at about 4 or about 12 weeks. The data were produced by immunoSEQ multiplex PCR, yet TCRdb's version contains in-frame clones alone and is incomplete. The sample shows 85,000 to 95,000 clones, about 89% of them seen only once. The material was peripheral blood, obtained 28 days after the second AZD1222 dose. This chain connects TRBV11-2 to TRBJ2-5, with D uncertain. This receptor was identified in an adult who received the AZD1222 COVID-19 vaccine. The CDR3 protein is CASSLDREETQYF. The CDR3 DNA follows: TGTGCCAGCAGCTTAGATCGGGAAGAGACCCAGTACTTC.